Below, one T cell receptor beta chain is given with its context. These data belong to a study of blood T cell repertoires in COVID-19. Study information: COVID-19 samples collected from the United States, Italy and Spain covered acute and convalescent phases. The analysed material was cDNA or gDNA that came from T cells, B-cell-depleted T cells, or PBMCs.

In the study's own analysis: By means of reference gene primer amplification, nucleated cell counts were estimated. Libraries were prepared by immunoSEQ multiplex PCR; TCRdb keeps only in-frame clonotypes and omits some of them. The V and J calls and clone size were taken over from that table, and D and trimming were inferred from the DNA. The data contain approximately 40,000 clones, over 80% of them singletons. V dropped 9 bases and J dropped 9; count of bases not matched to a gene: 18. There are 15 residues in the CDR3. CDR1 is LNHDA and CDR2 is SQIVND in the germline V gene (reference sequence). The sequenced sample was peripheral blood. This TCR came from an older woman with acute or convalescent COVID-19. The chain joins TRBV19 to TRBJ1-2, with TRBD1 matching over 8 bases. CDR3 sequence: CASQAWTGLSRSYTF. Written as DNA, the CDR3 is TGTGCCAGCCAGGCGTGGACAGGGTTATCCCGGAGCTACACCTTC.